The entry that follows covers one T cell receptor beta chain sequence. Antigen: not known. The CDR3 end lies 3 residues beyond the end of the read and is filled in from the germline J gene. This CDR3 has 16 residues. Looked up from germline, CDR1 is SGHVS and CDR2 is FNYEAQ. V lost 1 base and J lost 4, with 14 bases in between. This sample was taken from a study of T cells in women clearing cervical HPV infection. About the study: Case blood was drawn when the lesion was first found; control blood after infection became undetectable. Findings and caveats of the study: TRBV6-7 abundance was lower in cases than controls (roughly 0.11% versus 0.16%). Repertoire richness, not evenness, was significantly elevated in CIN3+ cases versus controls.

Average input was approximately 1,200 ng genomic DNA for immunoSEQ TCR beta CDR3 amplification. TCRdb keeps only in-frame clones here, not all; method: immunoSEQ multiplex PCR. In total, the table holds 25,000 to 40,000 clones. The source material was blood buffy coat. The source of this sequence is a woman between 18 and 70 years old with a cervical HPV16 infection that either progressed to CIN3+ or cleared (not recorded which). The J gene is TRBJ1-5, the V gene TRBV7-6; D perhaps matches TRBD1 (6 bases). The covered CDR3 bases are TGTGCCAGCAGCTTAGAGGTTGGACAGCCTAATCAGCCC. This encodes CASSLEVGQPNQP. From start to end, the CDR3 is CASSLEVGQPNQPQHF.